Shown below are 8 T cell receptor beta chains from a single sample sequenced in a study of blood T cell repertoires in COVID-19. Measured with immunoSEQ multiplex PCR; TCRdb has only the in-frame clones, and not every one. This table has over 250,000 clones, 65% to 90% appearing once. Sequenced sample: peripheral blood. Receptors were obtained from a human donor in a cohort sampled during active COVID-19.

In this sample, this clone turned up a few times. The V gene is TRBV11-2, the J gene TRBJ2-7, with 7 bases lining up with TRBD2. This CDR3 contains 16 residues. Per germline, CDR1 SGHAT and CDR2 FQNNGV. Losses at the gene ends were 6 bases for V and 0 bases for J; bases not matched to a gene: 11. The CDR3 sequence: CASRYRGGRVSYEQYF. CDR3 coding DNA: TGTGCCAGCAGATATCGTGGCGGGAGAGTCTCCTACGAGCAGTACTTC.

The CDR3 sequence is CASKIDTYTGELFF. The CDR3 region has the DNA TGTGCCAGTAAGATTGACACTTACACCGGGGAGCTGTTTTTT. The chain links TRBV19 to TRBJ2-2; D gene uncertain. The CDR3 runs to 14 residues. The germline V gene has CDR1 LNHDA and CDR2 SQIVND (reference sequence). Trimming took off 7 bases at V and 3 bases at J, with 12 bases between the two ends.

A word on this clone: Other DNA sequences within the sample encode an identical CDR3. This chain joins TRBV24-1 and TRBJ2-1, with TRBD2 matching 9 bases. CDR3 size: 16 residues. Trimming took 0 bases from V and 1 from J; bases not matched to a gene: 0. Germline assignment: CDR1 KGHDR and CDR2 SFDVKD. The CDR3 DNA reads TGTGCCACCAGTGATTTGGCGGGAGGGTCCTACAATGAGCAGTTCTTC. Translated: CATSDLAGGSYNEQFF.

This clone was picked up a small number of times. The chain has TRBV7-3 and TRBJ2-1, with 9 bases aligning to TRBD2. Germline loops: CDR1 SGHTA, CDR2 FQGTGA. V was clipped by 5 bases and J by 6 bases; unmatched bases: 5. The CDR3 is made up of 14 amino acids. The DNA for the CDR3 is TGTGCCAGCAGCCCTGGGACTAGCCGCAATGAGCAGTTCTTC. Translated, it gives CASSPGTSRNEQFF.

CDR3 loop: CASSSLDFYNEQFF. The DNA of the CDR3 is TGTGCCAGCAGCTCACTTGATTTCTACAATGAGCAGTTCTTC. V is TRBV7-2 and J is TRBJ2-1; D remains unclear. The CDR3 has 14 amino acids. CDR1 is SGHTA, CDR2 FQGNSA, per germline. Trimming removed 4 bases from V and 3 bases from J, with 10 bases in between.

The genes are TRBV7-9 and TRBJ1-1; D gene ambiguous. Trimming took off 0 bases at V and 11 bases at J, with 7 bases between the two ends. Germline assignment: CDR1 SEHNR and CDR2 FQNEAQ (reference sequence). The CDR3 runs 11 residues. The DNA of the CDR3 is TGTGCCAGCAGCTTAGCGGAGGTGGCTTTCTTT. Translated, it gives CASSLAEVAFF.

The chain links TRBV6-6 to TRBJ1-1, with a possible D match to TRBD1 (5 bases). The CDR3 covers 15 residues. V shed 4 bases and J shed 1 base, with 13 bases lying between them. Germline V gene sequence: CDR1 MNHNY, CDR2 SVGAGI (reference sequence). The CDR3 loop reads CASSSQGSRNTEAFF. The CDR3 nucleotides read TGTGCCAGCAGTTCCCAGGGATCTCGGAACACTGAAGCTTTCTTT.

The V and J genes are TRBV28 and TRBJ1-1, with 7 positions matching TRBD1. This CDR3 is 15 amino acids long. The germline gives CDR1 MDHEN, CDR2 SYDVKM. J lost 4 bases, V lost 2 bases, and 7 bases had no gene match. This CDR3 is CASSLPGTASTEAFF. The CDR3 nucleotides read TGTGCCAGCAGTTTACCTGGGACAGCGAGCACTGAAGCTTTCTTT.